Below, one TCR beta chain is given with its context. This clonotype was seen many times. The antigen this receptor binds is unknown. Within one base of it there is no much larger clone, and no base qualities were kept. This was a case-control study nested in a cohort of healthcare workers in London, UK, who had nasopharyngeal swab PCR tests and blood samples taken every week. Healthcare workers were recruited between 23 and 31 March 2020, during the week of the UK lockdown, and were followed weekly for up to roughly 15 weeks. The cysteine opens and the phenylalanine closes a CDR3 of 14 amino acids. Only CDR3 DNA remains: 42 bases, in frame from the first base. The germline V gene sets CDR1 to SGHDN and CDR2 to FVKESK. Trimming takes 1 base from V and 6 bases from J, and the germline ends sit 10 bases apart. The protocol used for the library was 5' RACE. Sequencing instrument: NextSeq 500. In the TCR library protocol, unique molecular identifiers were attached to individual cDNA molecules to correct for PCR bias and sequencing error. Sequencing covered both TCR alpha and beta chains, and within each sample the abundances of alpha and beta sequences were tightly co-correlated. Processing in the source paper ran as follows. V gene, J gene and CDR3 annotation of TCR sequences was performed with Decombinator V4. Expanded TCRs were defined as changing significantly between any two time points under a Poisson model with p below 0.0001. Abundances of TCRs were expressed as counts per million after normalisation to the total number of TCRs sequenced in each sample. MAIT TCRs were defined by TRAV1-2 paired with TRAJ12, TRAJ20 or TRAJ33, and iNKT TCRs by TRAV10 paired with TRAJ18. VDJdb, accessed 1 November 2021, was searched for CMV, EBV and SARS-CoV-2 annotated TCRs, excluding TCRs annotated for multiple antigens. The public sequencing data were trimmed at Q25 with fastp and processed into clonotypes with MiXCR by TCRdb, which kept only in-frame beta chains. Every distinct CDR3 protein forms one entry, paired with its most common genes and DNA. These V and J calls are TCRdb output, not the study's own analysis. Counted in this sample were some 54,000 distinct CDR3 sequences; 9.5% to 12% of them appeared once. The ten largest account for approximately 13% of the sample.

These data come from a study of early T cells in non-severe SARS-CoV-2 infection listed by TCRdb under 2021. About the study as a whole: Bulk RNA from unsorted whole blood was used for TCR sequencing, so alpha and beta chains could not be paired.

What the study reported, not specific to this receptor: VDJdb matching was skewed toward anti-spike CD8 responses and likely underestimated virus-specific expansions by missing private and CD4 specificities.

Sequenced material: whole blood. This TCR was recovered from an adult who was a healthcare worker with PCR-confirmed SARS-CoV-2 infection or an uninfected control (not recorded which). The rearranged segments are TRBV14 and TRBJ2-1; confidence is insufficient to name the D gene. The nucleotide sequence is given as TGTGCCAGCAGCCAAGGCAGCTTCATCAATGAGCAGTTCTTC. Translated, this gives CASSQGSFINEQFF.